Sequencing of this T cell receptor (beta chain) was carried out in a study of shared clonotypes between healthy human individuals. The study, taken as a whole, reports: Despite large depth, sorted-subset datasets appeared incompletely sequenced. Represented diversity (both genetic and exposure-history) was limited by the small number of donors. Against clonotypes common to all four donors, non-shared ones had lower generation probabilities.

J was trimmed by 0 bases and V by 5 bases; bases with no gene match: 5. CDR3 length: 15 amino acids. Per the germline V gene, CDR1 is SGHTA and CDR2 is FQGNSA. Comments on this clone: Its specificity is not known. Other nucleotide sequences from this sample produce the same CDR3.

Here immunoSEQ multiplex PCR was the method, and the copy in TCRdb shows in-frame clones only, minus some. Here the sample spans 2 million to 3 million clones, more than 90% being singletons. The chain joins TRBV7-2 to TRBJ2-7; 9 bases are shared with TRBD1. This sequence was found in a man aged 18 to 29 in good health. Specimen: naive CD4+ T cells sorted from blood. Regarding subset: CD45RA+ positively selected. The CDR3 is CASSSGTGSSYEQYF. DNA for the CDR3: TGTGCCAGCAGCAGCGGGACAGGGAGCTCCTACGAGCAGTACTTC.